The 20 T cell receptor beta chains in this list originate from one sample, sequenced in a study of blood T cell repertoires in COVID-19. Assay used: immunoSEQ multiplex PCR; TCRdb lists only in-frame clones, some missing. This table holds roughly 250,000 clones, around 85% found once. Material for sequencing was peripheral blood. These receptors were collected from an elderly woman with acute or convalescent COVID-19.

CDR3 region: CASSYFSAGALYGYTF. The CDR3 coding sequence is TGTGCCAGCAGTTACTTTTCGGCGGGGGCGCTTTATGGCTACACCTTC. The chain links TRBV6-2 or TRBV6-3 to TRBJ1-2, with a possible D match to TRBD1 (6 bases). CDR3 size: 16 residues. Germline V gene sequence: CDR1 MNHEY, CDR2 SVGEGT. V lost 1 base, J lost 5 bases, and 17 bases lay in between.

V gene TRBV7-2 combines with J gene TRBJ2-5; perhaps TRBD2 as D (6 bases). The V end lost 2 bases, the J end lost 4 bases, and 14 bases lay between the germline ends. Germline lookup yields CDR1 SGHTA and CDR2 FQGNSA. The CDR3 extends over 15 amino acids. In nucleotides, the CDR3 is TGTGCCAGCAGCTTACGGACCGGGGGAGGAGAGACCCAGTACTTC. Its protein is CASSLRTGGGETQYF.

The V call is TRBV18, the J call TRBJ2-7; TRBD1 might be the D (5 bases). The CDR3 loop spans 14 amino acids. The V gene lost 2 bases and the J gene lost 5 bases, with 13 bases spanning the gap. Per germline, CDR1 KGHSH and CDR2 LQKENI. In nucleotides, the CDR3 is TGTGCCAGCTCACCAAGCGCAGGGATCGACGAGCAGTACTTC. It translates to CASSPSAGIDEQYF.

The rearrangement links TRBV5-1 to TRBJ1-3; D remains ambiguous. From germline, CDR1 is SGHRS and CDR2 YFSETQ. The ends were cut back, 0 bases at V and 3 bases at J, with 13 bases in the middle. The length of the CDR3 is 16 residues. This CDR3 is CASSLDGSSDGNTIYF. CDR3 bases: TGCGCCAGCAGCTTGGACGGGTCATCGGATGGAAACACCATATATTTT.

V gene TRBV19 combines with J gene TRBJ1-3; 8 nucleotides match TRBD1. With V trimmed by 4 bases and J by 0 bases, 14 bases remained unmatched. CDR3 length: 19 residues. Germline lookup yields CDR1 LNHDA and CDR2 SQIVND (reference sequence). CDR3 sequence: CASSKGAAGGPVSGNTIYF. CDR3 nucleotides: TGTGCCAGTAGTAAGGGGGCTGCAGGGGGCCCGGTCTCTGGAAACACCATATATTTT.

The V gene is TRBV19, the J gene TRBJ1-5; 11 bases map to TRBD1. Unmatched junction bases numbered 12, after V lost 5 bases and J lost 3 bases. The CDR3 spans 18 residues. Germline V gene data show CDR1 as LNHDA and CDR2 as SQIVND (reference sequence). The CDR3 DNA sequence: TGTGCCAGTAGTTCGGGAGCCGGGACAGGGGGTTTCAATCAGCCCCAGCATTTT. It is translated as CASSSGAGTGGFNQPQHF.

The chain employs TRBV5-1 and TRBJ1-4; TRBD1 aligns across 9 bases. From germline, CDR1 is SGHRS and CDR2 YFSETQ. CDR3 length: 14 amino acids. The ends lost 6 bases at V and 5 bases at J; junction bases unmatched: 5. CDR3 nucleotide sequence: TGCGCCAGCACCATCGGACAGGGGAATGAAAAACTGTTTTTT. This codes for CASTIGQGNEKLFF.

The V and J genes are TRBV7-9 and TRBJ1-6; tentatively, D is TRBD1 (5 bases). Germline V gives CDR1 SEHNR, CDR2 FQNEAQ (reference sequence). V was cut by 5 bases and J by 7 bases, with 15 bases left in between. The CDR3 loop spans 15 amino acids. This chain's CDR3 is CASSPRGVVNSPLHF. The CDR3 DNA reads TGTGCCAGCAGCCCCCGGGGGGTGGTGAATTCACCCCTCCACTTT.

This chain joins TRBV5-4 and TRBJ1-2; 11 nucleotides match TRBD1. Germline V CDR1 and CDR2: SGHNT, YYREEE (reference sequence). The CDR3 loop spans 16 amino acids. The ends lost 4 bases at V and 5 bases at J; junction bases unmatched: 10. DNA of the CDR3: TGTGCCAGCAGCCCCCGGACAGGGGGCGTAGAGTATGGCTACACCTTC. Residues: CASSPRTGGVEYGYTF.

The chain links TRBV11-2 to TRBJ2-1, with 7 nucleotides matching TRBD1. The CDR3 is 15 amino acids. J was trimmed by 3 bases and V by 7 bases; bases with no gene match: 9. Germline loops: CDR1 SGHAT, CDR2 FQNNGV. CDR3: CASNNDRAIYNEQFF. Written as DNA, the CDR3 is TGTGCCAGCAACAATGACAGGGCCATCTACAATGAGCAGTTCTTC.

The V call is TRBV7-2, the J call TRBJ2-2, with TRBD2 matching over 9 bases. This CDR3 comprises 16 residues. Germline CDR1 reads SGHTA; CDR2 reads FQGNSA. V was clipped by 5 bases and J by 4 bases; unmatched bases: 8. CDR3 bases: TGTGCCAGCAGCGCCACCGGGACTAGCCTCACCGGGGAGCTGTTTTTT. Translated: CASSATGTSLTGELFF.

This chain uses TRBV2 with TRBJ1-6; 8 bases line up with TRBD1. This CDR3 has 14 amino acids. The V gene's germline CDR1 is SNHLY and CDR2 FYNNEI. J gave up 10 bases and V 5 bases, and 7 bases lay outside the gene matches. The DNA for the CDR3 is TGTGCCAGCAGTTTTACAGGGGGAGGATCACCCCTCCACTTT. It is translated as CASSFTGGGSPLHF.

The genes are TRBV6-5 and TRBJ2-4, with 8 bases lining up with TRBD2. Germline V lookup: CDR1 MNHEY, CDR2 SVGAGI. V was clipped by 10 bases and J by 7 bases; unmatched bases: 12. This CDR3 has 14 residues. CDR3 nucleotide sequence: TGTGCCACCGCAAGGGCGGGGGGTCGGAACATTCAGTACTTC. Translating it yields CATARAGGRNIQYF.

V and J are TRBV24-1 and TRBJ1-2, with 7 bases identical to TRBD1. Germline V gives CDR1 KGHDR, CDR2 SFDVKD. The CDR3 contains 14 residues. Germline trimming cut 4 bases from V and 5 bases from J; bases unmatched to any gene: 6. The CDR3 here is CATSDYDRVYGYTF. The CDR3 DNA reads as TGTGCCACCAGTGACTATGACAGGGTTTATGGCTACACCTTC.

This clone came up a few times. V gene TRBV7-8 combines with J gene TRBJ1-2; TRBD1 aligns across 7 bases. J gave up 13 bases and V 1 base, and 9 bases lay outside the gene matches. CDR3 length equals 13 residues. Germline V gene lookup returns CDR1 SGHVS and CDR2 FQNEAQ. CDR3 in amino acids: CASSLERGQTSTF. The CDR3 DNA reads as TGTGCCAGCAGCTTAGAGAGGGGACAGACTTCCACCTTC.

The V and J genes are TRBV24-1 and TRBJ2-1, with TRBD2 as a possible D gene (6 bases). Germline-derived CDR1 and CDR2 are KGHDR and SFDVKD. The length of the CDR3 is 18 residues. With 2 bases removed from V and 9 bases from J, the gap between germline ends came to 25 bases. The chain's CDR3 is CATSDSSPGLAVGGEQFF. As DNA, the CDR3 is TGTGCCACCAGTGATTCGAGTCCCGGTTTAGCGGTGGGGGGTGAGCAGTTCTTC.

The chain is built from TRBV2 and TRBJ1-2; no clear D. The CDR3 runs 12 residues. Germline V CDR1 and CDR2: SNHLY, FYNNEI. V was trimmed by 5 bases and J by 4 bases, leaving 8 bases between them. CDR3 nucleotides: TGTGCCAGCAGTCTGGACTCCTATGGCTACACCTTC. It translates to CASSLDSYGYTF.

J is TRBJ2-5 and V is TRBV27; tentatively, D is TRBD1 (5 bases). In germline, CDR1 is MNHEY, CDR2 SMNVEV (reference sequence). V lost 5 bases and J 5 bases, leaving 12 bases between the germline ends. The CDR3 covers 13 residues. The CDR3 loop reads CASSVQGLETQYF. For the CDR3, the DNA is TGTGCCAGCAGTGTCCAGGGTCTGGAGACCCAGTACTTC.

The chain employs TRBV5-1 and TRBJ2-7; D might be TRBD1 (6 bases). CDR3 length: 15 residues. Trimming stripped 0 bases from V and 6 bases from J, with 16 bases between. Germline V gene sequence: CDR1 SGHRS, CDR2 YFSETQ. CDR3 amino acids: CASSLDSRGSTEQYF. CDR3 bases: TGCGCCAGCAGCTTGGATTCCAGGGGTTCTACCGAGCAGTACTTC.

This CDR3 is CASSLGQGFRQPQHF. In DNA, the CDR3 is TGTGCCAGCAGTTTGGGACAAGGGTTTCGGCAGCCCCAGCATTTT. The chain couples TRBV28 to TRBJ1-5, with D possibly being TRBD1 (6 bases). Germline V gene lookup returns CDR1 MDHEN and CDR2 SYDVKM. The CDR3 spans 15 residues. Trimming cost V 3 bases and J 7 bases, with 16 bases left between them. Filled out from reference TRBV28 and TRBJ1-5, the complete variable domain reads DVKVTQSSRYLVKRTGEKVFLECVQDMDHENMFWYRQDPGLGLRLIYFSYDVKMKEKGDIPEGYSVSREKKERFSLILESASTNQTSMYLCASSLGQGFRQPQHFGDGTRLSIL.